This TCR beta chain is from a study of PD-L1 blockade in urothelial cancer. Looking at the study overall: Specimens of blood held a median count of approximately 150,000 T cells.

Clones were sequenced by immunoSEQ multiplex PCR, and TCRdb holds only the in-frame ones, with some missing. Counted here are more than 90,000 clones, under 95% occurring once; the ten biggest clones make up 3% to 4.5%. Whole-study results and caveats: Stronger expansion of tumor-associated clones in blood at 3 weeks distinguished durable-benefit patients.

The sample's time point: peripheral blood 6 weeks after treatment start. Comments on this clone: The antigen is unknown.

Per germline, CDR1 SGHNT and CDR2 YYREEE (reference sequence). The CDR3 is 14 residues long. Trimming left V 5 bases short and J 7 bases short, with 19 bases between. The specimen comprised PBMCs, sampled around atezolizumab (anti-PD-L1) treatment. This receptor was identified in a man in his sixties with urothelial cancer. The chain combines TRBV5-4 with TRBJ2-7; D may be TRBD1 (8 bases). CDR3 loop: CASRNRGGRSEQYF. The CDR3 region has the DNA TGTGCCAGCAGAAACAGGGGGGGTCGGTCAGAGCAGTACTTC.